This T cell receptor beta chain was recovered during a study of T cells after yellow fever vaccination. At the level of the study: It was SMART-Seq v4 Ultra Low Input that prepared the fractions with low cell numbers. Study-wide findings and caveats: Re-detected after boosting: most primary clones, around 96% of CD4 and about 90% of CD8.

Per the germline V gene, CDR1 is DFQATT and CDR2 is SNEGSKA (reference sequence). The CDR3 contains 14 residues. The junction had 4 bases not matched to a gene; V was cut back by 3 bases and J by 4 bases. Regarding this clonotype: Antigen unknown.

TCRdb re-called the 5' RACE reads through MiXCR, storing one row per CDR3 protein. The sample comprises 300,000 or so distinct CDR3 sequences, 13% of which are singletons, and 0.4% to 0.65% rests with the top ten. The receptor comes from a man aged 25 to 40 who received the YFV17D yellow fever vaccine. The sequenced sample was CD4+ T cells sorted from PBMCs, obtained 45 days after the yellow fever booster vaccination. This chain uses TRBV20-1 with TRBJ2-3; 10 bases match TRBD2. CDR3 bases: TGCAGTGCTAGCGCTAGCGGGAGTTCAGATACGCAGTATTTT. Protein product: CSASASGSSDTQYF.